This T cell receptor (beta chain) is drawn from a study of OX40 agonist ivuxolimab in advanced cancers. Turning to the study itself: Patients were infused with ivuxolimab every 2 weeks at 0.01 to 10 mg/kg.

Clones were sequenced by immunoSEQ multiplex PCR, and TCRdb holds only the in-frame ones, with some missing. The table lists around 80,000 clones, roughly 91% of them singletons. Study results and caveats: On average, a greater number of expanded clones characterised CD8+ T cells relative to CD4+.

From germline, CDR1 is SNHLY and CDR2 FYNNEI. The CDR3 totals 11 residues. The germline V and J ends were trimmed by 6 bases and 3 bases, with 3 bases remaining between them. About this clone: The antigen remains undetermined.

The sequencing here drew on CD4+ or CD8+ T cells sorted from blood, taken in a trial of the OX40 agonist ivuxolimab. The sequence was collected from an adult with an advanced solid tumor such as melanoma, head and neck, liver or kidney cancer. The rearrangement uses TRBV2 and TRBJ2-1; D unclear. Here the CDR3 reads CASRDYNEQFF. CDR3 sequence (DNA): TGTGCCAGCAGGGACTACAATGAGCAGTTCTTC.